Below, 6 T cell receptor beta chains from the same sample are listed, as sequenced in a study of blood T cells in healthy people across ages. A second roughly 6 to 11 cycle PCR used barcoded and J-beta primers. TCRdb re-derived calls from the 5' RACE reads in MiXCR, one entry per CDR3 protein. There are 850,000 to 1,300,000 distinct CDR3 sequences in the sample; 45% occur only once, and 15% to 20% lies in the top ten. The sequencing input was blood. The receptors come from a woman in her fifties or sixties in good health.

This chain connects TRBV7-2 to TRBJ1-1; TRBD1 is a possible D gene (6 bases). CDR3 length: 15 amino acids. The germline gives CDR1 SGHTA, CDR2 FQGNSA. Trimming pared 3 bases from V and 5 bases from J, leaving 16 bases between. CDR3 in DNA: TGTGCCAGCAGCTTGGGCGGGGGCGTTCAGACTGAAGCTTTCTTT. Translating it yields CASSLGGGVQTEAFF. The whole variable domain, remainder taken from reference TRBV7-2 and TRBJ1-1, is GAGVSQSPSNKVTEKGKDVELRCDPISGHTALYWYRQSLGQGLEFLIYFQGNSAPDKSGLPSDRFSAERTGGSVSTLTIQRTQQEDSAVYLCASSLGGGVQTEAFFGQGTRLTVV.

In its sample, this clonotype was seen a few times. V usage is TRBV2 and J usage is TRBJ1-6; D remains ambiguous. This CDR3 spans 15 amino acids. V was clipped by 4 bases and J by 6 bases, with 13 bases between them. Germline loops: CDR1 SNHLY, CDR2 FYNNEI. The CDR3 reads CASSGVTRSNSPLHF. In nucleotides, the CDR3 is TGTGCCAGCAGTGGCGTGACAAGATCTAATTCACCCCTCCACTTT.

This clonotype has a count of ten or more. The rearrangement uses TRBV10-3 and TRBJ2-5, with 9 bases identical to TRBD1. Trimming removed 8 bases from V and 0 bases from J; junction bases left unmatched: 4. The germline CDR1 and CDR2 sequences are ENHRY and SYGVKD. The CDR3 runs to 14 residues. The chain's CDR3 is CAIRDREYQETQYF. The CDR3 coding sequence is TGTGCCATCCGGGACAGGGAGTACCAAGAGACCCAGTACTTC.

In this sample, this clonotype turned up many times. The chain links TRBV20-1 to TRBJ2-7; TRBD1 or TRBD2 may be the D gene (5 bases each). The ends were cut back, 4 bases at V and 0 bases at J, with 10 bases in the middle. The CDR3 extends over 13 amino acids. CDR1 is DFQATT, CDR2 SNEGSKA, per germline (reference sequence). CDR3 residues: CSANAGSSYEQYF. The CDR3 DNA sequence: TGCAGTGCTAACGCAGGGAGCTCCTACGAGCAGTACTTC.

In regard to this clonotype: A single base separates this from a much larger clone, so it may be a read error. V is TRBV29-1 and J is TRBJ2-4, with 8 bases matching TRBD1. This CDR3 region has 14 residues. Germline V CDR1 and CDR2: SQVTM, ANQGSEA. The ends lost 7 bases at V and 7 bases at J; junction bases unmatched: 12. This CDR3 is CSGSQGARSNIQYF. The CDR3 nucleotides read TGCAGCGGATCCCAGGGGGCGAGGAGTAACATTCAGTACTTC. Using reference TRBV29-1 and TRBJ2-4 for the parts outside the CDR3, the full variable domain is SAVISQKPSRDICQRGTSLTIQCQVDSQVTMMFWYRQQPGQSLTLIATANQGSEATYESGFVIDKFPISRPNLTFSTLTVSNMSPEDSSIYLCSGSQGARSNIQYFGAGTRLSVL.

This clonotype was recorded a few times. The chain links TRBV20-1 to TRBJ1-5, with 7 bases aligning to TRBD1. Germline assignment: CDR1 DFQATT and CDR2 SNEGSKA (reference sequence). CDR3 length: 13 amino acids. Trimming at V came to 4 bases and at J to 7 bases, leaving 7 bases not matched to a gene. The DNA of the CDR3 is TGCAGTGCTAAAGAGGGGGCACAGCAGCCCCAGCATTTT. Its protein is CSAKEGAQQPQHF.